A single T cell receptor (beta chain) is shown here with its context. Here immunoSEQ multiplex PCR was the method, and the copy in TCRdb shows in-frame clones only, minus some. The data contain about 78,000 clones, 90% of them singletons. The source of the sample is a study of blood T cell repertoires in COVID-19. Study-level background: From T cells, B-cell-depleted T cells, or PBMCs came the material, which was cDNA or gDNA.

Sequences were obtained from peripheral blood. The TCR was taken from a woman older than 75 with acute or convalescent COVID-19.

CDR3 residues: CASSSGGAPHNEQFF. CDR3 nucleotide sequence: TGCGCCAGCAGCAGCGGGGGGGCCCCCCACAATGAGCAGTTCTTC. The chain has TRBV5-1 and TRBJ2-1, with 10 bases aligning to TRBD2. V lost 4 bases to trimming and J lost 5 bases; unmatched junction nucleotides: 6. This CDR3 spans 15 amino acids. Germline CDR1 reads SGHRS; CDR2 reads YFSETQ.